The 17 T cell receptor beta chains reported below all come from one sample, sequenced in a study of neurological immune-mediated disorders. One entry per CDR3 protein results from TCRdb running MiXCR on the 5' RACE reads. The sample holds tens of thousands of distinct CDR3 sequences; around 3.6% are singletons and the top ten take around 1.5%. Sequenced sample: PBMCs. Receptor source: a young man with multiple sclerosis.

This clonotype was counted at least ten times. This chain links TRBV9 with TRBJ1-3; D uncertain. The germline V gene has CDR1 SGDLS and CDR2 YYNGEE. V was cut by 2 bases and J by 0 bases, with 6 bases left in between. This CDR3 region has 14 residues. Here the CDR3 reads CASSVEPSGNTIYF. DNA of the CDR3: TGTGCCAGCAGCGTCGAACCCTCTGGAAACACCATATATTTT.

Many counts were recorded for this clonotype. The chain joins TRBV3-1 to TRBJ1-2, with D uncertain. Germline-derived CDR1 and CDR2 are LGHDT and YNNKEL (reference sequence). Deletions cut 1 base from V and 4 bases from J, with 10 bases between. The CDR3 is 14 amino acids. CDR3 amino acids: CASSQVGGIYGYTF. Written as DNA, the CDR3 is TGTGCCAGCAGCCAAGTAGGTGGAATCTATGGCTACACCTTC.

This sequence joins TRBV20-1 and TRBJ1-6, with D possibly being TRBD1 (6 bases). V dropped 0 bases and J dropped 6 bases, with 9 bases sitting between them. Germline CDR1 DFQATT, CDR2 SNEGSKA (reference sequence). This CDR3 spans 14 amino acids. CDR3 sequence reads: CSARDAQGNSPLHF. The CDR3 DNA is TGCAGTGCTAGAGATGCACAGGGTAATTCACCCCTCCACTTT.

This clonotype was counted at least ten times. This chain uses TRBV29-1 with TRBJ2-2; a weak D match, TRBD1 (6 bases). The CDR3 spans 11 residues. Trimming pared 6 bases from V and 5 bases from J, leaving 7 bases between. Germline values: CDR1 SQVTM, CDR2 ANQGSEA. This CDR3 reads CSVQGTGELFF. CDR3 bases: TGCAGCGTCCAGGGGACCGGGGAGCTGTTTTTT.

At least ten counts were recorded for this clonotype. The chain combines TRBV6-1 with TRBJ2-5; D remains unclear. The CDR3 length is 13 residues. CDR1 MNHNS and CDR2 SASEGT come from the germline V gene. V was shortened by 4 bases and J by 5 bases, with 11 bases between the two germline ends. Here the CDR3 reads CASSAPSDETQYF. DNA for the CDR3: TGTGCCAGCAGTGCACCGAGCGATGAGACCCAGTACTTC.

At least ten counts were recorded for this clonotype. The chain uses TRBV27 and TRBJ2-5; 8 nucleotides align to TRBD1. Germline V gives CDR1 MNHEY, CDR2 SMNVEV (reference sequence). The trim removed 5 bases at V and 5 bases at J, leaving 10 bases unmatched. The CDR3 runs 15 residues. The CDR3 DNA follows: TGTGCCAGCAGTATCCGGACAGGGATAAGGGAGACCCAGTACTTC. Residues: CASSIRTGIRETQYF.

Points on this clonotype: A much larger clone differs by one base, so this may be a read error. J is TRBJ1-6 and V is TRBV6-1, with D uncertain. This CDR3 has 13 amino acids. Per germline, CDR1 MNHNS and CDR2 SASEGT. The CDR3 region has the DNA TGTGCCAGCAGTGAAGATCCGGATTCACCCCTCAACTTT. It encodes CASSEDPDSPLNF.

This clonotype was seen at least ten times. CDR3 in DNA: TGTGCCAGCAGCTTATCTAGCGGATACTACAATGAGCAGTTCTTC. Its protein product is CASSLSSGYYNEQFF. The chain is built from TRBV7-2 and TRBJ2-1; 7 bases map to TRBD2. The V gene's germline CDR1 is SGHTA and CDR2 FQGNSA. The CDR3 has 15 residues. Losses at the gene ends were 2 bases for V and 3 bases for J; bases not matched to a gene: 4. Full variable domain (outside the CDR3, taken from reference TRBV7-2 and TRBJ2-1): GAGVSQSPSNKVTEKGKDVELRCDPISGHTALYWYRQSLGQGLEFLIYFQGNSAPDKSGLPSDRFSAERTGGSVSTLTIQRTQQEDSAVYLCASSLSSGYYNEQFFGPGTRLTVL.

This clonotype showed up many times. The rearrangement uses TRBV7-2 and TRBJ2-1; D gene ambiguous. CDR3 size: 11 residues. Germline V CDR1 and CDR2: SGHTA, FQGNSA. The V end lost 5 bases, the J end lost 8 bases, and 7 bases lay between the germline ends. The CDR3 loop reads CASSKVHEQFF. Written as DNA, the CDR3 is TGTGCCAGCAGCAAAGTCCATGAGCAGTTCTTC.

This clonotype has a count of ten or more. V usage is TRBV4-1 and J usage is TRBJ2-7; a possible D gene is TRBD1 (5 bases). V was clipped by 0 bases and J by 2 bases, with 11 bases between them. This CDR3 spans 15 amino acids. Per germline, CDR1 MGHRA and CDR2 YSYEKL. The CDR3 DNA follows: TGCGCCAGCAGCCAAGATTACAGGAGAACCTACGAGCAGTACTTC. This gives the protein CASSQDYRRTYEQYF.

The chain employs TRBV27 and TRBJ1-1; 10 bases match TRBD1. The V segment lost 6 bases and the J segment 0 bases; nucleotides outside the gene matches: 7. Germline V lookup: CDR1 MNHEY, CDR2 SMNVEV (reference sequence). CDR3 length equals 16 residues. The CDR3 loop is CASSTRDRGLNTEAFF. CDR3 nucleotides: TGTGCCAGCAGCACCCGGGACAGGGGCCTGAACACTGAAGCTTTCTTT.

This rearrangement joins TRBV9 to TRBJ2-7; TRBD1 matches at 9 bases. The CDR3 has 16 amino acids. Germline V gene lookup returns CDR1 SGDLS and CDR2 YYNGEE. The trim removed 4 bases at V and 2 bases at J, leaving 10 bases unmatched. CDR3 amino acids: CASSPAVGQGTYEQYF. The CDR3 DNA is TGTGCCAGCAGCCCCGCTGTTGGACAGGGGACCTACGAGCAGTACTTC.

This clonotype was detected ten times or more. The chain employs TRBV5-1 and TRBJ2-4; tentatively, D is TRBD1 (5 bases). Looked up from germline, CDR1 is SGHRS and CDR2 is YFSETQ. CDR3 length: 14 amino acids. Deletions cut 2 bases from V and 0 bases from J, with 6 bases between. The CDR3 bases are TGCGCCAGCAGCTTAGGGGTAGCCAAAAACATTCAGTACTTC. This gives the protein CASSLGVAKNIQYF.

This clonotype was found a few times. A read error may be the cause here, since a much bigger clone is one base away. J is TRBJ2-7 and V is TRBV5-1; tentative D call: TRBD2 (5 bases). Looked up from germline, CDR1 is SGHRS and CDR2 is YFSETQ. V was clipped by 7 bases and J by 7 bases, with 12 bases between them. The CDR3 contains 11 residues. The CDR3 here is CASSRGKEQYF. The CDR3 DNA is TGCGCCAGCTCCCGGGGTAAAGAGCAGTACTTC.

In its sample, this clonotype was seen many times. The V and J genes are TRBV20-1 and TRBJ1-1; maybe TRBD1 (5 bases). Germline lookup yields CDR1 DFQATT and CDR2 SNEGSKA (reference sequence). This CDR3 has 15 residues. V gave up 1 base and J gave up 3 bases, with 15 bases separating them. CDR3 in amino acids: CSARGYGMGHTEAFF. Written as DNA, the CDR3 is TGCAGTGCTAGAGGTTACGGGATGGGGCACACTGAAGCTTTCTTT.

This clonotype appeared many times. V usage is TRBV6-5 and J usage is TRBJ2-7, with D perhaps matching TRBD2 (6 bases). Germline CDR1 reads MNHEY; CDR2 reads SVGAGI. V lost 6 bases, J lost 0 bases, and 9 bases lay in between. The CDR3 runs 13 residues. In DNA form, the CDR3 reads TGTGCCAGCAGAACCGGGGGCTCCTACGAGCAGTACTTC. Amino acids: CASRTGGSYEQYF.

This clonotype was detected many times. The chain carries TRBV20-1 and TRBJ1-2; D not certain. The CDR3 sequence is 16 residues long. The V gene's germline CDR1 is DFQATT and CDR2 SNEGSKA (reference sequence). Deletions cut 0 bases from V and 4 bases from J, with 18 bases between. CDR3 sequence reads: CSAREPLSVGIYGYTF. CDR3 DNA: TGCAGTGCTAGAGAGCCCCTGTCAGTGGGGATCTATGGCTACACCTTC.